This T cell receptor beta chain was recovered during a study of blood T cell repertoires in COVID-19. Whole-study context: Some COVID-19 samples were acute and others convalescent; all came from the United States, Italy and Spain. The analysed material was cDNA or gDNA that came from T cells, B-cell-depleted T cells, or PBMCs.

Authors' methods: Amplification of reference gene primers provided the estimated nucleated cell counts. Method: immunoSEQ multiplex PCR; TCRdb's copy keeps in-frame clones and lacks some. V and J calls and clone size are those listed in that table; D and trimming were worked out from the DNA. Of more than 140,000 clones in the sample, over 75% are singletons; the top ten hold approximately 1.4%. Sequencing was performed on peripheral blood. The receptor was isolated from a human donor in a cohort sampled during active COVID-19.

The CDR3 region is CASTRGGGTDTQYF. For the CDR3, the DNA is TGCGCCAGCACCCGTGGGGGGGGCACAGATACGCAGTATTTT. The V call is TRBV5-1, the J call TRBJ2-3, with 7 bases identical to TRBD2. This CDR3 contains 14 residues. Trimming cost V 6 bases and J 1 base; bases outside gene matches: 5. Germline V gene data show CDR1 as SGHRS and CDR2 as YFSETQ. Filled out from reference TRBV5-1 and TRBJ2-3, the complete variable domain reads KAGVTQTPRYLIKTRGQQVTLSCSPISGHRSVSWYQQTPGQGLQFLFEYFSETQRNKGNFPGRFSGRQFSNSRSEMNVSTLELGDSALYLCASTRGGGTDTQYFGPGTRLTVL.